The 16 T cell receptor beta chains in this list originate from one sample, sequenced in a study of T cells in Graves' hyperthyroidism and ophthalmopathy (dated by TCRdb to about 2019). Library preparation was by multiplex PCR. The sequencing machine was an Illumina HiSeq 2000. The TCR beta CDR3 regions were amplified from RNA transcripts. A first-round RT-PCR of the TCR CDR3 used the HTBI primer set with the Qiagen OneStep RT-PCR kit. TCRdb redid the processing of the public reads, applying fastp at Q25 and MiXCR, and retained in-frame beta chains. A single entry per CDR3 protein holds the most common genes and DNA from its merged rows. The sample table records some 580,000 distinct CDR3 sequences; roughly 16% of these occur just once. The ten largest clones capture around 3.5% of the sample. The sample was blood. The receptors come from a woman aged 40 to 50 with Graves' ophthalmopathy.

This clonotype was seen at least ten times. The J gene is TRBJ2-7, the V gene TRBV2; 8 bases fit TRBD1. Germline CDR1 and CDR2: SNHLY and FYNNEI. With 1 base clipped from V and 3 bases from J, the junction kept 5 bases outside the gene matches. CDR3 length: 15 amino acids. The CDR3 loop reads CASSEGETGVYEQYF. The DNA for the CDR3 is TGTGCCAGCAGTGAAGGAGAGACAGGGGTCTACGAGCAGTACTTC.

V gene TRBV3-1 combines with J gene TRBJ2-2, with 8 bases lining up with TRBD1. The V and J ends lost 1 base and 3 bases, in that order; junction bases with no gene match: 10. The CDR3 is 18 amino acids. In germline, CDR1 is LGHDT, CDR2 YNNKEL (reference sequence). CDR3 DNA: TGTGCCAGCAGCCAAGCTTCACCCGGGACAGGTTACACCGGGGAGCTGTTTTTT. This sequence encodes CASSQASPGTGYTGELFF. Full variable domain (remainder filled in from reference TRBV3-1 and TRBJ2-2): DTAVSQTPKYLVTQMGNDKSIKCEQNLGHDTMYWYKQDSKKFLKIMFSYNNKELIINETVPNRFSPKSPDKAHLNLHINSLELGDSAVYFCASSQASPGTGYTGELFFGEGSRLTVL.

The sample holds many counts of this clonotype. The rearrangement uses TRBV6-2 or TRBV6-3 and TRBJ1-6; D uncertain. CDR3 length: 13 amino acids. Trimming pared 6 bases from V and 9 bases from J, leaving 12 bases between. Per the germline V gene, CDR1 is MNHEY and CDR2 is SVGEGT. The CDR3 protein is CASRTRLGSPLHF. The DNA of the CDR3 is TGTGCCAGCAGAACACGACTCGGTTCACCCCTCCACTTT.

The rearrangement joins TRBV5-1 to TRBJ1-4; 7 positions agree with TRBD1. This CDR3 is 15 amino acids long. Germline lookup yields CDR1 SGHRS and CDR2 YFSETQ. Trimming took 5 bases from V and 5 from J; bases not matched to a gene: 9. CDR3 sequence reads: CASRLLGGQNEKLFF. The CDR3 DNA is TGCGCCAGCAGACTCCTCGGGGGACAGAATGAAAAACTGTTTTTT.

This clonotype was found many times. This sequence joins TRBV2 and TRBJ1-2, with D unresolved. The V gene lost 4 bases and the J gene lost 1 base, with 7 bases spanning the gap. Germline V CDR1 and CDR2: SNHLY, FYNNEI. This CDR3 region has 13 residues. DNA of the CDR3: TGTGCCAGCAGTGTGGAGAATAACTATGGCTACACCTTC. It specifies CASSVENNYGYTF.

There are many counts of this clonotype. The chain uses TRBV6-2 or TRBV6-3 and TRBJ2-1, with 9 bases aligning to TRBD1. V was clipped by 7 bases and J by 6 bases; unmatched bases: 7. CDR3 length equals 14 residues. CDR1 and CDR2 (germline): MNHEY, SVGEGT. CDR3 amino acids: CASTTGGSSNEQFF. Written as DNA, the CDR3 is TGTGCCAGCACCACAGGGGGCTCGTCCAATGAGCAGTTCTTC.

This clonotype occurred a few times. The rearrangement links TRBV20-1 to TRBJ2-4; no clear D gene. Per germline, CDR1 DFQATT and CDR2 SNEGSKA (reference sequence). CDR3 length equals 13 residues. Between the trimmed V and J ends, which lost 6 bases and 0 bases, there was a span of 9 bases. CDR3 coding DNA: TGCAGTGCCTCACTTCTAGCCAAAAACATTCAGTACTTC. It specifies CSASLLAKNIQYF.

V gene TRBV5-1 combines with J gene TRBJ1-4, with TRBD1 as a possible D gene (5 bases). V lost 0 bases and J 6 bases, leaving 9 bases between the germline ends. The CDR3 is made up of 14 amino acids. The germline gives CDR1 SGHRS, CDR2 YFSETQ. In nucleotides, the CDR3 is TGCGCCAGCAGCTTGGCCGGGGGGGATGAAAAACTGTTTTTT. It encodes CASSLAGGDEKLFF.

This clonotype has a count of ten or more. The chain carries TRBV12-3 or TRBV12-4 and TRBJ2-1; D may correspond to TRBD1 or TRBD2 (5 bases each). V was cut by 5 bases and J by 6 bases, with 23 bases left in between. This CDR3 has 17 residues. DNA of the CDR3: TGTGCCAGCAGTCCGGGGACCTGGCTAGAGGCCTCCAATGAGCAGTTCTTC. Translated, it gives CASSPGTWLEASNEQFF.

The chain carries TRBV4-1 and TRBJ2-3; 10 bases match TRBD1. The V gene end was trimmed by 1 base and the J gene end by 3 bases; junction bases not matched to a gene: 4. The CDR3 spans 16 residues. Germline V gene sequence: CDR1 MGHRA, CDR2 YSYEKL. Here the CDR3 DNA reads TGCGCCAGCAGCCAAGGACAGGGGGCCGGGACAGATACGCAGTATTTT. This gives the protein CASSQGQGAGTDTQYF.

This clonotype was detected many times. The rearrangement links TRBV20-1 to TRBJ2-1; 8 nucleotides match TRBD2. J gave up 2 bases and V 0 bases, and 9 bases lay outside the gene matches. Germline V gene lookup returns CDR1 DFQATT and CDR2 SNEGSKA (reference sequence). The CDR3 sequence is 17 residues long. The CDR3 loop is CSARDLEIAGPYNEQFF. CDR3 bases: TGCAGTGCTAGAGATCTGGAAATAGCGGGACCCTACAATGAGCAGTTCTTC.

This clonotype was seen only a few times. V and J are TRBV3-1 and TRBJ2-1; D gene uncertain. In germline, CDR1 is LGHDT, CDR2 YNNKEL (reference sequence). V lost 2 bases and J lost 0, with 8 bases in between. This CDR3 comprises 15 residues. CDR3 nucleotide sequence: TGTGCCAGCAGCCAACTGGCAAGCTCCTACAATGAGCAGTTCTTC. This encodes CASSQLASSYNEQFF.

V is TRBV4-1 and J is TRBJ1-6; unclear D gene. CDR1 and CDR2 from the germline V gene are MGHRA and YSYEKL. V lost 0 bases and J 6 bases, leaving 12 bases between the germline ends. The CDR3 is 16 amino acids. The CDR3 reads CASSQDGQVINSPLHF. The DNA for the CDR3 is TGCGCCAGCAGCCAAGATGGGCAGGTTATTAATTCACCCCTCCACTTT.

Details on this clonotype: This may arise from a read error, as a much more abundant clone is one base away. This chain uses TRBV5-6 with TRBJ1-1; TRBD1 is a possible D gene (5 bases). CDR3 length equals 14 residues. Germline CDR1 reads SGHDT; CDR2 reads YYEEEE. The CDR3 DNA reads TGTGCCAGCAGCTGGGGGACGGCCCAGGGTGAAGCTCTCTTT. Residues: CASSWGTAQGEALF.

This clonotype was observed many times. The chain couples TRBV18 to TRBJ1-5; TRBD1 might be the D (5 bases). The V end was cut by 4 bases, the J end by 3 bases, with 10 bases between. This CDR3 region has 14 residues. Germline assignment: CDR1 KGHSH and CDR2 LQKENI. CDR3 region: CASSHGGTNQPQHF. In DNA, the CDR3 is TGTGCCAGCTCACACGGGGGGACCAATCAGCCCCAGCATTTT.

The genes are TRBV7-8 and TRBJ1-1; D possibly corresponds to TRBD1 (6 bases). This CDR3 region has 15 residues. V lost 2 bases to trimming and J lost 4 bases, with 14 bases between them. Germline V gives CDR1 SGHVS, CDR2 FQNEAQ. The CDR3 sequence: CASSLSGGRGTEAFF. For the CDR3, the DNA is TGTGCCAGCAGCTTATCCGGGGGCCGGGGCACTGAAGCTTTCTTT.